A single sample gave rise to the 17 T cell receptor beta chains below, sequenced in a study of graft-versus-host responses after intestinal transplantation. The repertoire was sequenced with immunoSEQ multiplex PCR; TCRdb's copy has only in-frame clones and lacks some. The sample contains tens of thousands of clones, 80% to 90% of which appear only once. Here the sequenced sample was PBMCs, taken 26 days after transplant. These TCRs come from a human patient who received an intestinal transplant, so some T cells may come from the graft donor.

This clone was recorded only once. The J gene is TRBJ1-4, the V gene TRBV6-5; D not certain. CDR3 size: 16 residues. Germline lookup yields CDR1 MNHEY and CDR2 SVGAGI. The V gene lost 0 bases and the J gene lost 5 bases, with 13 bases spanning the gap. This CDR3 reads CASSYSPPPVNEKLFF. The CDR3 DNA reads as TGTGCCAGCAGTTACTCTCCCCCCCCCGTGAATGAAAAACTGTTTTTT.

The rearrangement joins TRBV7-8 to TRBJ1-4, with D hard to call. This CDR3 has 17 residues. The germline V and J ends were trimmed by 0 bases and 7 bases, with 18 bases remaining between them. Germline V gene lookup returns CDR1 SGHVS and CDR2 FQNEAQ. The DNA for the CDR3 is TGTGCCAGCAGCTTAGCGAGGGTGAGACCTACCTCTGAAAAACTGTTTTTT. This sequence encodes CASSLARVRPTSEKLFF.

This sequence joins TRBV7-2 and TRBJ2-2, with D perhaps matching TRBD2 (6 bases). Germline CDR1 reads SGHTA; CDR2 reads FQGNSA. V lost 5 bases and J lost 5, with 9 bases in between. This CDR3 contains 13 residues. The CDR3 spells CASSRGTTGELFF. CDR3 DNA: TGTGCCAGCAGCAGAGGGACTACCGGGGAGCTGTTTTTT.

The chain has TRBV5-1 and TRBJ2-1; D ambiguous. The CDR3 has 14 residues. The V end was cut by 0 bases, the J end by 5 bases, with 9 bases between. The germline V gene encodes CDR1 SGHRS and CDR2 YFSETQ. The CDR3 region has the DNA TGCGCCAGCAGCTTGGACGTCAGGCACAATGAGCAGTTCTTC. It encodes CASSLDVRHNEQFF.

This chain joins TRBV7-6 and TRBJ2-3, with 8 nucleotides matching TRBD2. The junction had 11 bases not matched to a gene; V was cut back by 5 bases and J by 10 bases. The CDR3 covers 14 residues. The germline V gene has CDR1 SGHVS and CDR2 FNYEAQ. CDR3 coding DNA: TGTGCCAGCAGCCCCCTAGCGGGCCCGTCTGCGCAGTATTTT. This encodes CASSPLAGPSAQYF.

The gene calls are TRBV27 and TRBJ2-3; D is uncertain. Per germline, CDR1 MNHEY and CDR2 SMNVEV (reference sequence). Deletions cut 3 bases from V and 1 base from J, with 5 bases between. The CDR3 runs to 13 residues. The CDR3 reads CASSFIGTDTQYF. CDR3 bases: TGTGCCAGCAGTTTTATAGGCACAGATACGCAGTATTTT.

The chain combines TRBV7-6 with TRBJ2-3; TRBD1 agrees at 8 bases. Losses at the gene ends were 3 bases for V and 4 bases for J; bases not matched to a gene: 6. There are 15 residues in the CDR3. The germline V gene has CDR1 SGHVS and CDR2 FNYEAQ. The CDR3 loop reads CASSFNRGVADTQYF. The CDR3, as DNA: TGTGCCAGCAGCTTCAACAGGGGGGTCGCAGATACGCAGTATTTT.

The chain employs TRBV28 and TRBJ2-1, with TRBD2 as a possible D gene (6 bases). This CDR3 has 14 amino acids. Germline V CDR1 and CDR2: MDHEN, SYDVKM. V lost 4 bases to trimming and J lost 6 bases, with 13 bases between them. The CDR3 DNA is TGTGCCAGCAGTTCCCCGGACTACGTCAATGAGCAGTTCTTC. Translating gives CASSSPDYVNEQFF.

V is TRBV19 and J is TRBJ2-1; D remains unclear. Germline CDR1 LNHDA, CDR2 SQIVND (reference sequence). V was cut by 4 bases and J by 10 bases, with 14 bases left in between. This CDR3 region has 13 residues. CDR3 sequence: CASSNGLLREQFF. CDR3 in DNA: TGTGCCAGTAGTAATGGGCTCCTAAGGGAGCAGTTCTTC.

The chain uses TRBV10-3 and TRBJ1-3; no reliable D call. Germline CDR1 and CDR2: ENHRY and SYGVKD. Deletions cut 6 bases from V and 1 base from J, with 7 bases between. CDR3 length equals 13 residues. CDR3 DNA: TGTGCCATCAGGACACCATCTGGAAACACCATATATTTT. This codes for CAIRTPSGNTIYF.

Only a few counts were recorded for this clone. The V call is TRBV7-3, the J call TRBJ2-2; D unclear. Germline V gene data show CDR1 as SGHTA and CDR2 as FQGTGA. The CDR3 has 14 residues. V dropped 4 bases and J dropped 3 bases, with 9 bases sitting between them. The CDR3 spells CASSSTGYTGELFF. The CDR3 coding sequence is TGTGCCAGCAGCTCCACGGGTTACACCGGGGAGCTGTTTTTT.

This clone appeared a single time. The genes are TRBV5-6 and TRBJ2-3, with a possible D match to TRBD2 (6 bases). Germline values: CDR1 SGHDT, CDR2 YYEEEE. Deletions cut 1 base from V and 6 bases from J, with 18 bases between. The CDR3 consists of 16 residues. The CDR3 reads CASSLKGGRERDTQYF. In nucleotides, the CDR3 is TGTGCCAGCAGCTTGAAGGGAGGCAGGGAGAGGGATACGCAGTATTTT.

The V gene is TRBV28, the J gene TRBJ2-3; 11 bases line up with TRBD2. The CDR3 is 17 residues long. The germline gives CDR1 MDHEN, CDR2 SYDVKM. J lost 6 bases, V lost 6 bases, and 14 bases had no gene match. The CDR3 reads CASSPLAGGARGDTQYF. As DNA, the CDR3 is TGTGCCAGCAGCCCTCTAGCGGGGGGTGCTCGAGGGGATACGCAGTATTTT.

This sequence joins TRBV11-1 and TRBJ1-2, with D uncertain. Germline-derived CDR1 and CDR2 are SGHAT and FQDESV (reference sequence). CDR3 length: 12 amino acids. Trimming stripped 2 bases from V and 12 bases from J, with 13 bases between. CDR3 bases: TGTGCCAGCAGCTTATATCGGGGAGGCCACACCTTC. This gives the protein CASSLYRGGHTF.

The CDR3 nucleotides read TGTGCCAGCACCACTAGCGGGGGTTCCTCCTACAATGAGCAGTTCTTC. Protein: CASTTSGGSSYNEQFF. This sequence joins TRBV6-6 and TRBJ2-1, with 11 bases aligning to TRBD2. The CDR3 totals 16 residues. Unmatched junction bases numbered 5, after V lost 7 bases and J lost 0 bases. Germline loops: CDR1 MNHNY, CDR2 SVGAGI (reference sequence).

This clone was counted once. J is TRBJ2-3 and V is TRBV6-4; TRBD1 agrees at 8 bases. The length of the CDR3 is 19 residues. CDR1 MRHNA and CDR2 SNTAGT come from the germline V gene. J gave up 1 base and V 6 bases, and 18 bases lay outside the gene matches. The CDR3 sequence: CASSLQGGLKVFRTDTQYF. The CDR3 DNA follows: TGTGCCAGCAGCCTACAGGGGGGATTGAAGGTCTTTCGCACAGATACGCAGTATTTT.

This clone was picked up one time. J is TRBJ2-7 and V is TRBV18, with D maybe TRBD2 (5 bases). The germline gives CDR1 KGHSH, CDR2 LQKENI. CDR3 length: 13 residues. V shed 2 bases and J shed 3 bases, with 8 bases lying between them. As DNA, the CDR3 is TGTGCCAGCTCACCAGGACTTATCTACGAGCAGTACGTC. Amino acids: CASSPGLIYEQYV.